This TCR beta chain comes out of a study of blood T cell repertoires in COVID-19. TCRdb's table, derived via immunoSEQ multiplex PCR, lists solely in-frame clones and lacks some. Counted here are a few hundred thousand clones, approximately 78% occurring once; the ten biggest clones make up 8% to 9%. V was clipped by 3 bases and J by 0 bases; unmatched bases: 0. Looked up from germline, CDR1 is SGHTA and CDR2 is FQGNSA. CDR3 size: 15 residues. Sequenced input: peripheral blood. The TCR comes from a woman aged 80 or older with COVID-19, enrolled during active disease. The chain has TRBV7-2 and TRBJ2-2; 8 bases line up with TRBD2. The CDR3 DNA follows: TGTGCCAGCAGCTTTAGCGGGACGAACACCGGGGAGCTGTTTTTT. Its protein product is CASSFSGTNTGELFF.